What follows is one TCR beta chain and its context. Using immunoSEQ multiplex PCR, the repertoire was profiled, and TCRdb retains in-frame clones only, with some absent. Among some 88,000 clones, approximately 86% were seen once, and the ten largest hold 6.5% to 9%. This sample stems from a study of blood T cell repertoires in COVID-19. Turning to the study itself: Specimens from acute and convalescent COVID-19 originated in the United States, Italy and Spain.

Germline V gives CDR1 LNHNV, CDR2 YYDKDF (reference sequence). The CDR3 loop spans 14 amino acids. Between the trimmed V and J ends, which lost 4 bases and 4 bases, there was a span of 13 bases. The material sequenced was peripheral blood. The chain combines TRBV15 with TRBJ1-1, with a possible D match to TRBD1 (5 bases). The receptor was derived from a man aged 55-75 years with acute or convalescent COVID-19. CDR3 amino acids: CATSTTRGSTEAFF. The CDR3 DNA reads as TGTGCCACCAGCACTACCCGGGGGAGCACTGAAGCTTTCTTT.